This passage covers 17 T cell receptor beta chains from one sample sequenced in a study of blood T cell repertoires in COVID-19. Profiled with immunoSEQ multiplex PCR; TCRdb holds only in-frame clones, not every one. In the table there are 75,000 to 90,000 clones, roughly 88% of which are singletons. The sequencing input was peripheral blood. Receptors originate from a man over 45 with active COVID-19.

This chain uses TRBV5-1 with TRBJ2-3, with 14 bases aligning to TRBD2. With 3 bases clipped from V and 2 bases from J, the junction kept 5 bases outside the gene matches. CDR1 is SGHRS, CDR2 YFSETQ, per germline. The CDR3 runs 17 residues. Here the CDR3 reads CASSWGLAGALTDTQYF. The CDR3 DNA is TGCGCCAGCAGCTGGGGACTAGCGGGGGCCCTCACAGATACGCAGTATTTT.

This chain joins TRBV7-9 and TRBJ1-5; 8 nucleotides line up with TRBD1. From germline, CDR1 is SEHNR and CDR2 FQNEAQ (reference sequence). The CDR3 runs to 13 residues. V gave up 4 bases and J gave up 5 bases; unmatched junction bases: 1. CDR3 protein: CASSSTGDQPQHF. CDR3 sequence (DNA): TGTGCCAGCAGCTCGACAGGGGATCAGCCCCAGCATTTT.

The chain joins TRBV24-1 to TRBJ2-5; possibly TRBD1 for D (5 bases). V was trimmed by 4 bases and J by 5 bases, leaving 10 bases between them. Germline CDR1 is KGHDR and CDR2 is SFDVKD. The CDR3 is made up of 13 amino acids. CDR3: CATSDNYRETQYF. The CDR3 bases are TGTGCCACCAGTGACAACTACAGGGAGACCCAGTACTTC.

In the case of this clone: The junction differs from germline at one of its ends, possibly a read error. CDR3 protein: CASSVEAGGNQPQHF. In DNA form, the CDR3 reads TGTGCCAGCAGCGTAGAGGCAGGGGGCAACCAGCCCCAGCATTTT. The chain combines TRBV2 with TRBJ1-5, with 8 bases lining up with TRBD1. There are 15 residues in the CDR3. Germline lookup yields CDR1 SNHLY and CDR2 FYNNEI.

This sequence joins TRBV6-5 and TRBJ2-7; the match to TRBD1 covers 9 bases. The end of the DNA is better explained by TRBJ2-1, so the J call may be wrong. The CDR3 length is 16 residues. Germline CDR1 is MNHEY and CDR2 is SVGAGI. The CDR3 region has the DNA TGTGCCAGCAGTTACGAACCGGGACAGGGAAAAAATGAGCAGTTCTTC. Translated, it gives CASSYEPGQGKNEQFF.

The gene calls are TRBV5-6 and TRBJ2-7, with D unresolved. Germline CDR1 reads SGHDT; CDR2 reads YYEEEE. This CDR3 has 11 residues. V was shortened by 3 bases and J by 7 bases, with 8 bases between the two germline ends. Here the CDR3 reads CASSWLTEQYF. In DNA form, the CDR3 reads TGTGCCAGCAGCTGGTTGACAGAGCAGTACTTC.

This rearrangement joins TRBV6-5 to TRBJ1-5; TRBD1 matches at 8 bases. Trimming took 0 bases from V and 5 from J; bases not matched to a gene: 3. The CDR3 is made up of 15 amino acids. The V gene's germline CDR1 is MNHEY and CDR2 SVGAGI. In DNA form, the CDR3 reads TGTGCCAGCAGTTACTCCCCACAGGGGGATCAGCCCCAGCATTTT. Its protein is CASSYSPQGDQPQHF.

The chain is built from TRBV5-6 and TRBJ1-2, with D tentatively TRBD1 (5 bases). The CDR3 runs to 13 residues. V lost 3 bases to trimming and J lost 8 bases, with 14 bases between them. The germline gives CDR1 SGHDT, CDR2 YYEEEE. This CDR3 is CASSSPGPEGYTF. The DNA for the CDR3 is TGTGCCAGCAGCTCCCCAGGGCCAGAAGGCTACACCTTC.

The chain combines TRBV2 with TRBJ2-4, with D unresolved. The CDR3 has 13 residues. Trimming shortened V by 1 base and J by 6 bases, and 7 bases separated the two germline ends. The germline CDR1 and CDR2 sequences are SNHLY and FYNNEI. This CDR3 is CASSEESGNIQYF. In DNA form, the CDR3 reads TGTGCCAGCAGTGAAGAGTCCGGAAACATTCAGTACTTC.

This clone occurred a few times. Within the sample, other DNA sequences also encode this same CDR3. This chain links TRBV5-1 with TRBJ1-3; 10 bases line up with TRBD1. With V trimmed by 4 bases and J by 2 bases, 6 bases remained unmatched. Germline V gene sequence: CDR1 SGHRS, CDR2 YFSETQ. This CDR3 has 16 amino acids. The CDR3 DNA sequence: TGCGCCAGCAGCCTGCCCGGGACAGGGGCTGGAAACACCATATATTTT. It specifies CASSLPGTGAGNTIYF.

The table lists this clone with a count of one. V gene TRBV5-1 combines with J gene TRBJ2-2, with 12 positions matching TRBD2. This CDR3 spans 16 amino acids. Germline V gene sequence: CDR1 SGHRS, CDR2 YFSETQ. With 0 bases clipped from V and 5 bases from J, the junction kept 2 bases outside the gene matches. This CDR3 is CASSLVGLAGTGELFF. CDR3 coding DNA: TGCGCCAGCAGCTTGGTAGGACTAGCGGGAACCGGGGAGCTGTTTTTT.

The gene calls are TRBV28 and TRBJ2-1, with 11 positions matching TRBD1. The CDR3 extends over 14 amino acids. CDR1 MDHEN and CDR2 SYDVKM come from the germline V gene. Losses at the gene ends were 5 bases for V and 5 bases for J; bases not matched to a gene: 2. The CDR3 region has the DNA TGTGCCAGCAGTGGGGACAGGGGGGACAATGAGCAGTTCTTC. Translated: CASSGDRGDNEQFF.

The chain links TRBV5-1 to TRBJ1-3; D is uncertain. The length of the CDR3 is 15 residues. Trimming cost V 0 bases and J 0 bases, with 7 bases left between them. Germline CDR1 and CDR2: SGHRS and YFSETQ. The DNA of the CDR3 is TGCGCCAGCAGCTTGGGCTCTAGCTCTGGAAACACCATATATTTT. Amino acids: CASSLGSSSGNTIYF.

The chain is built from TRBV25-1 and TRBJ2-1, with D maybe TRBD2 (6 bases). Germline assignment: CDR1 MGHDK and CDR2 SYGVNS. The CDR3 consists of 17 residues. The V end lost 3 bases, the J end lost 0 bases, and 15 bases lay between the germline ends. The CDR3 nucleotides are TGTGCCAGCAGTGAGATTCAGCGGGCTGGCTCCTACAATGAGCAGTTCTTC. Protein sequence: CASSEIQRAGSYNEQFF. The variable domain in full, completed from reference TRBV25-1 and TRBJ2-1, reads EADIYQTPRYLVIGTGKKITLECSQTMGHDKMYWYQQDPGMELHLIHYSYGVNSTEKGDLSSESTVSRIRTEHFPLTLESARPSHTSQYLCASSEIQRAGSYNEQFFGPGTRLTVL.

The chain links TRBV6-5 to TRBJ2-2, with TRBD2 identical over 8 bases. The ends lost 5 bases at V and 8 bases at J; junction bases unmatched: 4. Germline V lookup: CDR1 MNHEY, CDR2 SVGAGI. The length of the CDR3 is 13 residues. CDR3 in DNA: TGTGCCAGCAGTCGACTAGCGAAAGGGGAGCTGTTTTTT. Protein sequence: CASSRLAKGELFF.

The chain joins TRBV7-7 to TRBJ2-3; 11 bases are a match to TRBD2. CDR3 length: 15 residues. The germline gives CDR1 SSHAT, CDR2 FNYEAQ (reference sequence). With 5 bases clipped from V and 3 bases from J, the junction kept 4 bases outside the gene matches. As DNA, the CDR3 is TGTGCCAGCAGCCGCGGGACTAGCGGAACAGATACGCAGTATTTT. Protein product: CASSRGTSGTDTQYF.

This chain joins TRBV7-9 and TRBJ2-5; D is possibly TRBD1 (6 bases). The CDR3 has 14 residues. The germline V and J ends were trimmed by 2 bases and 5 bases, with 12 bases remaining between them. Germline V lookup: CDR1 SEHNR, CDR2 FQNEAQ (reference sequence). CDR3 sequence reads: CASSLSSGVETQYF. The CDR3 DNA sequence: TGTGCCAGCAGCTTAAGTTCAGGGGTTGAGACCCAGTACTTC.